This T cell receptor beta chain was identified during a study of cytomegalovirus exposure and HLA in healthy donors. At the level of the study: Researchers found that approximately 80% of 300 to 450 genotyped donors fell within the Caucasian-associated ancestry cluster.

Amplification used 60 Vbeta primers and 13 Jbeta primers. TCRdb's copy holds only in-frame clones and misses some; the assay was immunoSEQ multiplex PCR. The data contain 83,000 or so clones, more than 75% of them singletons. In germline, CDR1 is SGHVS, CDR2 FQNEAQ. The CDR3 loop spans 16 amino acids. Trimming pared 1 base from V and 0 bases from J, leaving 7 bases between. Study-wide results and limits: Segments of the TCR beta V type were, in most cases, productive about 90% or about 30% of the time in an earlier analysis.

This clone was seen a few times. Its target is unknown. The J gene is TRBJ2-6, the V gene TRBV7-8, with D unclear. The source material was PBMCs. The source is a woman aged 40-49 years in good health and CMV-seropositive. CDR3 residues: CASSLVPGSGANVLTF. In DNA form, the CDR3 reads TGTGCCAGCAGCTTAGTCCCAGGCTCTGGGGCCAACGTCCTGACTTTC. Filled out from reference TRBV7-8 and TRBJ2-6, the complete variable domain reads GAGVSQSPRYKVAKRGQDVALRCDPISGHVSLFWYQQALGQGPEFLTYFQNEAQLDKSGLPSDRFFAERPEGSVSTLKIQRTQQEDSAVYLCASSLVPGSGANVLTFGAGSRLTVL.